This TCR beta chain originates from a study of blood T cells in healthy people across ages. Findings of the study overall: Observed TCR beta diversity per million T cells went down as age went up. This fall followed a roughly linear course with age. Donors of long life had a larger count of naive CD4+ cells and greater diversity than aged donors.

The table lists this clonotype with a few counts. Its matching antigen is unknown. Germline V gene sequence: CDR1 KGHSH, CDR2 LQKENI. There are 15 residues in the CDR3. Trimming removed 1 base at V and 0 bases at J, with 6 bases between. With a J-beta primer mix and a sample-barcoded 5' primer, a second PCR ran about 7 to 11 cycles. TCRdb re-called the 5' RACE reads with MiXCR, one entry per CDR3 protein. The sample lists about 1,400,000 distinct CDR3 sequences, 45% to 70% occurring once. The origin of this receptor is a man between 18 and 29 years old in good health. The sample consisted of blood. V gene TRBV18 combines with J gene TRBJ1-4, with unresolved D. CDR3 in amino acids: CASSPLQATNEKLFF. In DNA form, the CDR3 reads TGTGCCAGCTCACCACTTCAAGCAACTAATGAAAAACTGTTTTTT.